What follows describes a single T cell receptor beta chain. Its antigen is currently not known. Base qualities are not provided; no much larger clone lies one nucleotide away. The data were taken from a study of blood T cell repertoires in COVID-19 (dated by TCRdb to the early 2020s). Concerning the study at large: Collaborator samples came from the United States, Italy and Spain and covered acute and convalescent phases of COVID-19. The prospective study material was composed of cDNA or gDNA derived from T cells, B-cell-depleted T cells, or PBMCs. Subjects who had been exposed to COVID-19, were actively infected with it, or had recovered from it provided the deeply sampled blood TCRbeta repertoires that made up the dataset. The repertoires were released in a freely available public database meant as a resource for research on the immune response to SARS-CoV-2. Samples were obtained from the ongoing ImmuneRACE study (first 160 participants) and from over 1,000 subjects provided by 6 global collaborators. Nearly every sample came with metadata listing a de-identified subject ID, COVID-19 status, age in years and sex. Where HLA class I and class II types were available, the types were taken from metadata supplied by the sample provider, not from assay-based typing.

TCRbeta CDR3 regions were amplified from genomic DNA using the immunoSEQ Assay, a bias-controlled multiplex PCR. On the authors' methods: The number of nucleated cells in each sample was estimated by amplification of reference gene primers within the assay. To quantify the absolute abundance of each unique TCRbeta CDR3 rearrangement, sequence reads were collapsed and filtered. Productive Simpson clonality was computed per sample as the square root of Simpson's diversity index over productive rearrangements. TCRdb took this table from immuneACCESS and kept in-frame rearrangements with V and J called. Such tables lack part of the clones; where checked against another copy, unresolved V genes explain under half of the gap, and the rest is unexplained. Clonal size and the V and J genes are those of that table, whereas D and trimming came from the DNA. Recorded for this sample are about 360,000 clones; 80% to 90% of them occurred a single time. The ten biggest clones cover 1% to 1.5% of the sample.

The investigation overall reported the following: Clinical and demographic metadata were provided uncurated, with the amount varying by source and participant.

Enrolling through a virtual design, the prospective study's participants ranged in age from roughly 18 to 100 years and lived across 20 to 30 United States geographic areas. In the prospective study, cohorts were assigned on the basis of participant-reported clinical history obtained from a screening survey and a study questionnaire. For ImmuneRACE Cohort 3, a participant was defined as recovered based on two consecutive negative NP/OP PCR tests, clearance by a healthcare professional, or resolution of symptoms. Each participant in the prospective study had whole blood, serum and a nasopharyngeal or oropharyngeal swab collected by mobile phlebotomists. Over an approximately 2-month period, participants in the prospective study had the option of providing additional blood draws and questionnaires. Prospective study blood samples were shipped either frozen or at room temperature before DNA extraction.

The source is a young man who had recovered from COVID-19. Sequenced input: PBMCs or T cells enriched from blood (not recorded which).

The sequenced DNA: TGTGCCAGTCAGGAGGGGAATTCACCCCTCCACTTT. This sequence encodes CASQEGNSPLHF. The rearrangement joined TRBV27 to TRBJ1-6; possibly the D gene is TRBD1, per 5 matching bases. V is cut by 9 bases and J by 7 bases, and the space between the germline ends is 10 bases. The CDR3 starts with the cysteine, ends with the phenylalanine, and has 12 residues. Only the CDR3 portion is preserved as DNA: 36 bases, with reading frame beginning at the first base. CDR1 and CDR2 (MNHEY, SMNVEV) derive from the germline V gene (reference sequence).